The 19 T cell receptor beta chains reported below all come from one sample, sequenced in a study of blood T cell repertoires in COVID-19 (TCRdb year 2020). Libraries were constructed by the immunoSEQ multiplex PCR assay. This is the immuneACCESS table as TCRdb keeps it, with only in-frame sequences that have V and J called. A part of the clones is gone; compared with another copy, unresolved V genes explain less than half, and the rest is unexplained. A total of under 85,000 clones appear in this sample, 87% of them only once. Approximately 4.9% of the sample is taken by the ten largest. The sequenced sample consisted of peripheral blood. The receptors were sampled from a woman aged 80 or over with active or convalescent COVID-19.

Details on this clone: The identical CDR3 is also encoded by other nucleotide sequences in the sample. The rearrangement links TRBV5-1 to TRBJ2-3; 7 bases match TRBD1. The CDR3 contains 16 residues. From germline, CDR1 is SGHRS and CDR2 YFSETQ. Losses at the gene ends were 0 bases for V and 3 bases for J; bases not matched to a gene: 7. CDR3 bases: TGCGCCAGCAGCTTGGGAGGGGGCGAGGTGACAGATACGCAGTATTTT. It specifies CASSLGGGEVTDTQYF.

V is TRBV7-2 and J is TRBJ2-1; weak D call: TRBD1 (5 bases). Between the trimmed V and J ends, which lost 1 base and 3 bases, there was a span of 10 bases. This CDR3 comprises 15 residues. The germline V gene encodes CDR1 SGHTA and CDR2 FQGNSA. The CDR3 DNA follows: TGTGCCAGCAGCTTAGAGGCAGGGCACTACAATGAGCAGTTCTTC. Translated: CASSLEAGHYNEQFF.

The chain employs TRBV6-4 and TRBJ2-5, with a tentative D call TRBD2 (6 bases). Between the trimmed V and J ends, which lost 6 bases and 1 base, there was a span of 9 bases. The CDR3 extends over 13 amino acids. The germline V gene has CDR1 MRHNA and CDR2 SNTAGT. The CDR3 DNA reads TGTGCCAGCAGGCAGGAGGGCCAAGAGACCCAGTACTTC. This translates into CASRQEGQETQYF.

This chain links TRBV4-3 with TRBJ2-3, with TRBD1 matching over 9 bases. With 1 base clipped from V and 4 bases from J, the junction kept 9 bases outside the gene matches. Germline lookup yields CDR1 LGHNA and CDR2 YSLEER. The CDR3 totals 17 residues. The CDR3 reads CASSQAPPGQGSDTQYF. The CDR3 DNA reads as TGCGCCAGCAGCCAAGCACCTCCGGGACAGGGCTCAGATACGCAGTATTTT.

This clone occurred once. The V gene is TRBV4-3, the J gene TRBJ2-2, with TRBD1 matching 7 bases. Germline trimming cut 6 bases from V and 2 bases from J; bases unmatched to any gene: 3. The CDR3 runs to 14 residues. Per germline, CDR1 LGHNA and CDR2 YSLEER. CDR3 nucleotide sequence: TGCGCCAGCAGACGGACAGGAAACACCGGGGAGCTGTTTTTT. Translated, it gives CASRRTGNTGELFF.

The chain recombines TRBV28 with TRBJ2-7; D is possibly TRBD1 (6 bases). Germline lookup yields CDR1 MDHEN and CDR2 SYDVKM. The CDR3 extends over 15 amino acids. V was pared by 3 bases and J by 2 bases, with 14 bases between. This CDR3 is CASSFQATGTYEQYF. The CDR3 bases are TGTGCCAGCAGTTTCCAGGCGACAGGAACCTACGAGCAGTACTTC.

The gene calls are TRBV13 and TRBJ1-6, with TRBD1 matching over 7 bases. V lost 4 bases to trimming and J lost 7 bases; unmatched junction nucleotides: 4. Germline CDR1 is PRHDT and CDR2 is FYEKMQ (reference sequence). The CDR3 is made up of 14 amino acids. Written as DNA, the CDR3 is TGTGCCAGCAGCTCGGGACAGAGGAATTCACCCCTCCACTTT. Translating gives CASSSGQRNSPLHF.

This chain joins TRBV5-4 and TRBJ2-1; the D gene is possibly TRBD2 (6 bases). V dropped 10 bases and J dropped 6 bases, with 14 bases sitting between them. Germline CDR1 reads SGHNT; CDR2 reads YYREEE (reference sequence). The CDR3 runs 12 residues. CDR3 in amino acids: CAYWREINEQFF. CDR3 nucleotides: TGTGCCTATTGGCGGGAAATCAATGAGCAGTTCTTC.

A single count supports this clone. The chain links TRBV28 to TRBJ2-7; TRBD1 matches 10 bases. CDR3 length equals 18 residues. CDR1 and CDR2 from the germline V gene are MDHEN and SYDVKM. Unmatched junction bases numbered 19, after V lost 6 bases and J lost 5 bases. This chain's CDR3 is CASSTLKIRDRGIDEQYF. DNA of the CDR3: TGTGCCAGCAGCACGCTAAAGATCCGGGACAGGGGAATAGACGAGCAGTACTTC.

This chain joins TRBV5-4 and TRBJ2-5, with 7 bases identical to TRBD1. Germline values: CDR1 SGHNT, CDR2 YYREEE (reference sequence). The CDR3 is made up of 13 amino acids. Trimming removed 3 bases from V and 7 bases from J; junction bases left unmatched: 6. In DNA form, the CDR3 reads TGTGCCAGCAGCTCCAATGACAGGGCGACCCAGTACTTC. This gives the protein CASSSNDRATQYF.

V and J are TRBV6-5 and TRBJ1-5, with 7 bases fitting TRBD1. Per germline, CDR1 MNHEY and CDR2 SVGAGI. J gave up 7 bases and V 5 bases, and 5 bases lay outside the gene matches. This CDR3 has 13 amino acids. CDR3 DNA sequence: TGTGCCAGCAGTAGCGTAGGGGGCCAGCCCCAGCATTTT. It is translated as CASSSVGGQPQHF.

The chain combines TRBV30 with TRBJ2-7, with 11 bases identical to TRBD1. The CDR3 is 12 amino acids. Unmatched junction bases numbered 2, after V lost 1 base and J lost 9 bases. Germline V gene sequence: CDR1 GTSNPN, CDR2 SVGIG (reference sequence). CDR3 in amino acids: CAWSAGTGGQYF. The CDR3 coding sequence is TGTGCCTGGAGTGCCGGGACAGGGGGGCAGTACTTC.

J is TRBJ2-7 and V is TRBV5-1; either TRBD1 or TRBD2 may fit D (6 bases each). Germline CDR1 SGHRS, CDR2 YFSETQ. Trimming took off 7 bases at V and 8 bases at J, with 25 bases between the two ends. The CDR3 runs to 15 residues. Here the CDR3 reads CASGLGGDGAPKQYF. In nucleotides, the CDR3 is TGCGCCAGCGGATTGGGGGGCGATGGAGCCCCAAAGCAGTACTTC. Together with reference TRBV5-1 and TRBJ2-7, the CDR3 gives the full variable domain: KAGVTQTPRYLIKTRGQQVTLSCSPISGHRSVSWYQQTPGQGLQFLFEYFSETQRNKGNFPGRFSGRQFSNSRSEMNVSTLELGDSALYLCASGLGGDGAPKQYFGPGTRLTVT.

The DNA of the CDR3 is TGTGCCACCAGTGCCCAGGCGACTAGCGGCGGTTACGAGCAGTACTTC. The encoded protein is CATSAQATSGGYEQYF. The chain is built from TRBV24-1 and TRBJ2-7; TRBD2 matches 9 bases. This CDR3 region has 16 residues. The J segment lost 4 bases and the V segment lost 5 bases, leaving 11 bases of the junction unmatched. The germline gives CDR1 KGHDR, CDR2 SFDVKD.

This chain uses TRBV20-1 with TRBJ1-2; D unresolved. This CDR3 is built from 11 residues. With 4 bases removed from V and 1 base from J, the gap between germline ends came to 4 bases. Germline lookup yields CDR1 DFQATT and CDR2 SNEGSKA (reference sequence). CDR3 in amino acids: CSATFNYGYTF. CDR3 in DNA: TGCAGTGCTACTTTTAACTATGGCTACACCTTC.

The chain uses TRBV3-1 (or the pseudogene TRBV3-2) and TRBJ2-2; D is perhaps TRBD2 (6 bases). V gave up 3 bases and J gave up 4 bases, with 9 bases separating them. This CDR3 is built from 14 residues. CDR1 LGHDT and CDR2 YNNKEL come from the germline V gene (reference sequence). DNA of the CDR3: TGTGCCAGCAGCCAGGGAGGAAGCACCGGGGAGCTGTTTTTT. As protein: CASSQGGSTGELFF.

The chain links TRBV5-5 to TRBJ2-3; 7 bases match TRBD1. The junction had 7 bases not matched to a gene; V was cut back by 3 bases and J by 0 bases. The CDR3 has 16 residues. In germline, CDR1 is SGHKS, CDR2 YYEKEE (reference sequence). DNA for the CDR3: TGTGCCAGCAGCTATAGACAGGGTGGAAGCACAGATACGCAGTATTTT. It codes for CASSYRQGGSTDTQYF.

In its sample, this clone was seen once. The V call is TRBV9, the J call TRBJ2-6, with 7 bases identical to TRBD2. Trimming took 0 bases from V and 0 from J; bases not matched to a gene: 3. CDR1 and CDR2 from the germline V gene are SGDLS and YYNGEE. This CDR3 has 17 amino acids. CDR3 nucleotides: TGTGCCAGCAGCGTAGGGGCGGGGGTCTCTGGGGCCAACGTCCTGACTTTC. The encoded protein is CASSVGAGVSGANVLTF. Full variable domain (outside the CDR3, taken from reference TRBV9 and TRBJ2-6): DSGVTQTPKHLITATGQRVTLRCSPRSGDLSVYWYQQSLDQGLQFLIQYYNGEERAKGNILERFSAQQFPDLHSELNLSSLELGDSALYFCASSVGAGVSGANVLTFGAGSRLTVL.

This clone was seen a few times. Different DNA sequences within this sample yield the same CDR3. V usage is TRBV28 and J usage is TRBJ1-5, with D possibly being TRBD1 (5 bases). V was cut by 5 bases and J by 4 bases, with 15 bases left in between. This CDR3 comprises 15 residues. Germline V gives CDR1 MDHEN, CDR2 SYDVKM. The CDR3 coding sequence is TGTGCCAGCAGTCCGACGGGGGGGAAAAATCAGCCCCAGCATTTT. This encodes CASSPTGGKNQPQHF.